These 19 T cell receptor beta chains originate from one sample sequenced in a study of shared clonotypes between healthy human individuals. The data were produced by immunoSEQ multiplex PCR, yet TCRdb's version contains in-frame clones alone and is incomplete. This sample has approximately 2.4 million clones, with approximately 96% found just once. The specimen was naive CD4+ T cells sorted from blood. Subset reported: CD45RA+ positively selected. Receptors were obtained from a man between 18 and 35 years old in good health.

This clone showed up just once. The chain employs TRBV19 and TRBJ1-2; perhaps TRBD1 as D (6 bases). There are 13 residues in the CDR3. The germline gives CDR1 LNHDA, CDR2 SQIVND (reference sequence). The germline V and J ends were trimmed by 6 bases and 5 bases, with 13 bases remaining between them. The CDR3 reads CASREQGPYGYTF. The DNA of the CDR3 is TGTGCCAGTAGGGAACAGGGCCCATATGGCTACACCTTC. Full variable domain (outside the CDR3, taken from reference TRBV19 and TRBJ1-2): DGGITQSPKYLFRKEGQNVTLSCEQNLNHDAMYWYRQDPGQGLRLIYYSQIVNDFQKGDIAEGYSVSREKKESFPLTVTSAQKNPTAFYLCASREQGPYGYTFGSGTRLTVV.

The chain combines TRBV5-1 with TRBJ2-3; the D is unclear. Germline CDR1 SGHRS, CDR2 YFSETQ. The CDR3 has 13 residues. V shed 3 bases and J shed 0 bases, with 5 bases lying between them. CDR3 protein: CASSSKSTDTQYF. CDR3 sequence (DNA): TGCGCCAGCAGCTCGAAAAGCACAGATACGCAGTATTTT.

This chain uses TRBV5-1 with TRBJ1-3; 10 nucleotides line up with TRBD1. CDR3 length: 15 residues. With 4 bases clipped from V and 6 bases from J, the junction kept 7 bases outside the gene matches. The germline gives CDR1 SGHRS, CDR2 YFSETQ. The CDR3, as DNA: TGCGCCAGCAGCGAAGGGACAGGGGTTCAAAACACCATATATTTT. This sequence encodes CASSEGTGVQNTIYF.

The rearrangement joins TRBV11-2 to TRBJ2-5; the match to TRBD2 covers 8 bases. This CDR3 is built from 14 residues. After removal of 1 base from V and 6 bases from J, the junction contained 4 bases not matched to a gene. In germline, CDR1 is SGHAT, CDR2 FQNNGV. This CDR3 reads CASSLAGGHQTQYF. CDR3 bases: TGTGCCAGCAGCTTAGCGGGGGGGCATCAGACCCAGTACTTC.

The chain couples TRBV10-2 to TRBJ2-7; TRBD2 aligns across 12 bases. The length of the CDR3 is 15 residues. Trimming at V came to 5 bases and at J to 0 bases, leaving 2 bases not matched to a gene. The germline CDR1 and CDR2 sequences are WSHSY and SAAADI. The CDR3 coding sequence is TGCGCCAGCAGTTCGACTAGCGGGGGCTCCTACGAGCAGTACTTC. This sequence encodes CASSSTSGGSYEQYF.

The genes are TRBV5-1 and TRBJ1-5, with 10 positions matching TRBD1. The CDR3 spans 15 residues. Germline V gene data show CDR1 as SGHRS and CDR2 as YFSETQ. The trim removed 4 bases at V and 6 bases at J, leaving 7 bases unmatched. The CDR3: CASSPGQGVGQPQHF. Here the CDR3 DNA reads TGCGCCAGCAGCCCTGGACAGGGGGTTGGTCAGCCCCAGCATTTT. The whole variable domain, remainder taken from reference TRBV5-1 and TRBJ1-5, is KAGVTQTPRYLIKTRGQQVTLSCSPISGHRSVSWYQQTPGQGLQFLFEYFSETQRNKGNFPGRFSGRQFSNSRSEMNVSTLELGDSALYLCASSPGQGVGQPQHFGDGTRLSIL.

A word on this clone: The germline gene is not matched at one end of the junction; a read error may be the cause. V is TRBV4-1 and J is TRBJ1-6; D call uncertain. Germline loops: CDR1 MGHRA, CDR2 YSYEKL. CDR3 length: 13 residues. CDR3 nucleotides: TGCGCCAGCAGCGAAGACCTTCGGTGGCCCCTCCACTTT. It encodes CASSEDLRWPLHF.

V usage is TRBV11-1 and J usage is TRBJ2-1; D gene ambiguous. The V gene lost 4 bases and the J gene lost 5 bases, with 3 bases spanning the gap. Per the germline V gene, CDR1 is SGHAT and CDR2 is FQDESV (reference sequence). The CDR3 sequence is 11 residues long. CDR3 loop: CASSWDNEQFF. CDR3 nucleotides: TGTGCCAGCAGCTGGGACAATGAGCAGTTCTTC.

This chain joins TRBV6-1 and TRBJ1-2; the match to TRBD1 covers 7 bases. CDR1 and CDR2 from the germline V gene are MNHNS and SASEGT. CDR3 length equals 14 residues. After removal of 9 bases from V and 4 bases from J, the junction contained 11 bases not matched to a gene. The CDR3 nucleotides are TGTGCCAGAAGCCGGGACAGACAGACCTATGGCTACACCTTC. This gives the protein CARSRDRQTYGYTF.

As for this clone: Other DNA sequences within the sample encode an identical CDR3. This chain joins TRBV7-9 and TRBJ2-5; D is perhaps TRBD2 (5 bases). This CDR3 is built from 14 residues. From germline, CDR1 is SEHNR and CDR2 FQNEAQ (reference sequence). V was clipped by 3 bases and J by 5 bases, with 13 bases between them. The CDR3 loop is CASSLAGSGETQYF. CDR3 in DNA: TGTGCCAGCAGCTTGGCTGGCAGCGGTGAGACCCAGTACTTC.

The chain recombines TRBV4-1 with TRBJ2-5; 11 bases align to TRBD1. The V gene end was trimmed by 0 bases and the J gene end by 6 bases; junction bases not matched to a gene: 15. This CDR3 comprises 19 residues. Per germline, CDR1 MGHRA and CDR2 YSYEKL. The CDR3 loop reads CASSQDYRGTGGLTQTQYF. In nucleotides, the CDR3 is TGCGCCAGCAGCCAAGATTATCGCGGGACAGGGGGTTTGACACAGACCCAGTACTTC.

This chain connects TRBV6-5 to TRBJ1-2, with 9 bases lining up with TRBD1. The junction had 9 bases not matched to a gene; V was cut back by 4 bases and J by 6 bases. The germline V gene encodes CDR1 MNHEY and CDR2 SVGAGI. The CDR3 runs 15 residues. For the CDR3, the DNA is TGTGCCAGCAGTTCCGTGGGACAGGGTGGCGATGGCTACACCTTC. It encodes CASSSVGQGGDGYTF.

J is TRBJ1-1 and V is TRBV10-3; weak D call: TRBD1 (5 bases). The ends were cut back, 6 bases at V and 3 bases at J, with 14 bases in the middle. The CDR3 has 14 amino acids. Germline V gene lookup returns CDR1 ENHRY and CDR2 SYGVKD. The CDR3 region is CAIRGVLGDTEAFF. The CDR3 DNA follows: TGTGCCATCAGGGGAGTCCTGGGGGACACTGAAGCTTTCTTT.

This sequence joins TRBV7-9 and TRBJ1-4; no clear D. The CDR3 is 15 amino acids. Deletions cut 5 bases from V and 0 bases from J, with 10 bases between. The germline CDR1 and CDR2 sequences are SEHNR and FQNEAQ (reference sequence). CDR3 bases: TGTGCCAGCAGCCCCTGGACGGCAACTAATGAAAAACTGTTTTTT. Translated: CASSPWTATNEKLFF.

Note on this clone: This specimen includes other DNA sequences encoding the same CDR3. CDR3 sequence reads: CASSLEGPGELFF. CDR3 coding DNA: TGTGCCAGCAGCTTGGAGGGCCCCGGGGAGCTGTTTTTT. The gene calls are TRBV7-9 and TRBJ2-2, with D possibly TRBD2 on 6 matching bases. This CDR3 has 13 amino acids. Trimming left V 3 bases short and J 6 bases short, with 8 bases between. CDR1 is SEHNR, CDR2 FQNEAQ, per germline (reference sequence).

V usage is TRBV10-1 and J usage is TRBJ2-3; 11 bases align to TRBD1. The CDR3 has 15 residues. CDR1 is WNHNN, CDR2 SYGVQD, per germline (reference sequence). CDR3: CAPRDRGFSTDTQYF. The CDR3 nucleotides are TGCGCTCCCAGGGACAGGGGGTTTAGCACAGATACGCAGTATTTT.

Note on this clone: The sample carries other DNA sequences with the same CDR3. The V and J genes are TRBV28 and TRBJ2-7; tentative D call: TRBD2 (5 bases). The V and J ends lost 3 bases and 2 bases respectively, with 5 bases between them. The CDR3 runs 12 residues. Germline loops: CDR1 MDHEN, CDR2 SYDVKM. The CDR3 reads CASSLRAYEQYF. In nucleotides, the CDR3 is TGTGCCAGCAGTTTGCGGGCCTACGAGCAGTACTTC. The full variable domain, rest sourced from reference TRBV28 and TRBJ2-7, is DVKVTQSSRYLVKRTGEKVFLECVQDMDHENMFWYRQDPGLGLRLIYFSYDVKMKEKGDIPEGYSVSREKKERFSLILESASTNQTSMYLCASSLRAYEQYFGPGTRLTVT.

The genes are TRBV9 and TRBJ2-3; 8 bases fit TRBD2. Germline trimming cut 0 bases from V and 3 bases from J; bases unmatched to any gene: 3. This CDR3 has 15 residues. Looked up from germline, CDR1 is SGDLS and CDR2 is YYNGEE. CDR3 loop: CASSVGSGRTDTQYF. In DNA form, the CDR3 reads TGTGCCAGCAGCGTAGGCAGCGGGAGAACAGATACGCAGTATTTT.

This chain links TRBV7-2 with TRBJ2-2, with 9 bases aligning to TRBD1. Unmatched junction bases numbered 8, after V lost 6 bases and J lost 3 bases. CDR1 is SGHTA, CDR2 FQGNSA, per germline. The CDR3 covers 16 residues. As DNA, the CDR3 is TGTGCCAGCAGAGGAAGCTGGACAGGGGACACCGGGGAGCTGTTTTTT. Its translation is CASRGSWTGDTGELFF.